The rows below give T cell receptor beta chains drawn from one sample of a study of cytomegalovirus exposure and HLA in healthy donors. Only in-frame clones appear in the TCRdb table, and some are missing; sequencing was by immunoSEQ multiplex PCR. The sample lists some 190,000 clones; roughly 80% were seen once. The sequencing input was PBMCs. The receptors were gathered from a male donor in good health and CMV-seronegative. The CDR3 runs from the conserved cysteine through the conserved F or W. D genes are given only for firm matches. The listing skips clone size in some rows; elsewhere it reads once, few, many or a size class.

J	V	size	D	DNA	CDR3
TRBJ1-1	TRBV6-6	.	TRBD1	TGTGCCAGCAGACCGCCGACAGGGGAAGCTTTCTTT	CASRPPTGEAFF
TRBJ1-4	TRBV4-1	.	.	TGCGCCAGCAGCCAAGACGGGGGGCTAGGGAATGAAAAACTGTTTTTT	CASSQDGGLGNEKLFF
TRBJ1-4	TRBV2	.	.	TGTGCCAGCAGTGAAAGTTTGGGAGTTCGAGAAAAACTGTTTTTT	CASSESLGVREKLFF
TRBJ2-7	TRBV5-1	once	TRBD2	TGCGCCAGCAGCCTTACCCTAGCGGGAGGGCCCTCCTACGAGCAGTACTTC	CASSLTLAGGPSYEQYF
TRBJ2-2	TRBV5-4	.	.	TGTGCCAGCAGCTCAGCCGGGACAAGGAACACCGGGGAGCTGTTTTTT	CASSSAGTRNTGELFF
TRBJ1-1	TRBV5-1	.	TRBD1	TGCGCCAGCAGCATTTCCAGGGGGCTAGACACTGAAGCTTTCTTT	CASSISRGLDTEAFF
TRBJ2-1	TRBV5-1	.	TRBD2	TGCGCCAGCAGCTCCAGCGGGGGCTCCTACAATGAGCAGTTCTTC	CASSSSGGSYNEQFF
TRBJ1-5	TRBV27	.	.	TGTGCCAGCAGCCCCCGAAGGGGGAACGGCAATCAGCCCCAGCATTTT	CASSPRRGNGNQPQHF
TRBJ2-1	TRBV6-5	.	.	TGTGCCAGCAGCAGACGACAAAACTACAATGAGCAGTTCTTC	CASSRRQNYNEQFF
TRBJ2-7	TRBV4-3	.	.	TGCGCCAGCAGCCAAGGTAGCTCGAGGGAAGGGGGCTACGAGCAGTACTTC	CASSQGSSREGGYEQYF
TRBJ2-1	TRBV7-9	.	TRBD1	TGTGCCAGCAGCCCCAGGGACAGCTACAATGAGCAGTTCTTC	CASSPRDSYNEQFF
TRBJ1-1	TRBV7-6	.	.	TGTGCCAGCAGCTTAGGGACAGCGAACACTGAAGCTTTCTTT	CASSLGTANTEAFF
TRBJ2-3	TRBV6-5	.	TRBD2	TGTGCTACCCATCCGGGGGGGGCGGGCACAGATACGCAGTATTTT	CATHPGGAGTDTQYF
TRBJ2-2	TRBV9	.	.	TGTGCCAGCAGCGTAGGGGGCCTAGCGATTGGGACCGGGGAGCTGTTTTTT	CASSVGGLAIGTGELFF
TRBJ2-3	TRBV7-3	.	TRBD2	TGTGCCAGCAGCCGGACTAGCGGGCCCACAGATACGCAGTATTTT	CASSRTSGPTDTQYF
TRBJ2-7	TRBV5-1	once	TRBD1	TGCGCCAGCAGCTCCCGACAGGGGGGGACCTACGAGCAGTACTTC	CASSSRQGGTYEQYF
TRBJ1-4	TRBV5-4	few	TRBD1	TGTGCCAGCAGCCGGGACAGGGCCTTGGCTAATGAAAAACTGTTTTTT	CASSRDRALANEKLFF
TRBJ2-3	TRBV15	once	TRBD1	TGTGCCACCAGCGCGGGACAGGGAAGCACAGATACGCAGTATTTT	CATSAGQGSTDTQYF
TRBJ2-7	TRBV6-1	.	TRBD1	TGTGCCAGCCGGACAGGGGACCACGAGCAGTACTTC	CASRTGDHEQYF
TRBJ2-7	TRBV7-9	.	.	TGTTCCAGCAGCTCGGGACTCGCCTACGAGCAGTACTTC	CSSSSGLAYEQYF
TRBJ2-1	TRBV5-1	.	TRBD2	TGCGCCAGCAGCTTCGGTATCGGGAGGGAGAATGAGCAGTTCTTC	CASSFGIGRENEQFF
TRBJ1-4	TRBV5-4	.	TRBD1	TGTGCCAGCAGCGCACAGGGGTCTGAAAAACTGTTTTTT	CASSAQGSEKLFF
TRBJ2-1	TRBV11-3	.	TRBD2	TGTGCCAGCAGCCCCCCGGGACTAGCGGGGCGAAATGAGCAGTTCTTC	CASSPPGLAGRNEQFF
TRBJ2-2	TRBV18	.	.	TGTGCCAGCTCACCAAGCGCCACCGGGGAGCTGTTTTTT	CASSPSATGELFF
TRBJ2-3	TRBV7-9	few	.	TGTGCCAGCAGCTCCCGCCCACGGGACACTAGCACAGATACGCAGTATTTT	CASSSRPRDTSTDTQYF
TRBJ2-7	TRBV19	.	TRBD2	TGTGCCAGTAGTCCTGGACTAGCGTATGTGAACGAGCAGTACTTC	CASSPGLAYVNEQYF
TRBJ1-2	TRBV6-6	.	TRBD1	TGTGCCAGCAGTTATTACCCCACAGGGGACCAGAGGGGCTACACCTTC	CASSYYPTGDQRGYTF
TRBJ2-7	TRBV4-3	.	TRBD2	TGCGCCAGCAGCCAAGATAGACTAGCGGTTTCCTACGAGCAGTACTTC	CASSQDRLAVSYEQYF
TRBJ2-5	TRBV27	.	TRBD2	TGTGCCAGCAGTTCACTAGCGGGAGGAGAAGAGACCCAGTACTTC	CASSSLAGGEETQYF
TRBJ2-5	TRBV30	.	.	TGTGCCTTTACCCCTCGGGACACGGAGACCCAGTACTTC	CAFTPRDTETQYF
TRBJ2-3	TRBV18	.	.	TGTGCCAGCTCAACCGGGACTAGCACAGATACGCAGTATTTT	CASSTGTSTDTQYF
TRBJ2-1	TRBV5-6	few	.	TGTGCCAGCAGCTTGGTTGGGCAGGGTGAGAATGAGCAGTTCTTC	CASSLVGQGENEQFF
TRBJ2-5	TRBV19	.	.	TGTGCCAGTAGCTCAGGGTCGCGGGAGACCCAGTACTTC	CASSSGSRETQYF